Below, 20 T cell receptor beta chains from the same sample are listed, as sequenced in a study of T cells in Graves' hyperthyroidism and ophthalmopathy. Regions amplified from RNA transcripts were the TCR beta CDR3 regions. A first-round RT-PCR of the TCR CDR3 used the HTBI primer set. TCRdb reanalysed the multiplex PCR reads using MiXCR and keeps one entry per CDR3 protein. The table includes approximately 400,000 distinct CDR3 sequences, over 15% detected once. The sample taken for sequencing was blood. The receptors originated from a woman younger than 35 with Graves' hyperthyroidism.

This clonotype was seen many times. The chain has TRBV24-1 and TRBJ2-5; perhaps D is TRBD1 or TRBD2 (5 bases each). With 10 bases removed from V and 4 bases from J, the gap between germline ends came to 18 bases. Germline V gene lookup returns CDR1 KGHDR and CDR2 SFDVKD. The CDR3 spans 14 residues. CDR3: CATSPRGQLETQYF. In DNA form, the CDR3 reads TGTGCCACTAGTCCCCGGGGCCAATTAGAGACCCAGTACTTC.

This clonotype has a count of ten or more. The CDR3 DNA reads TGCAGTGCTGGGGACAGGGGTTTTCAGCCCCAGCATTTT. It codes for CSAGDRGFQPQHF. V usage is TRBV20-1 and J usage is TRBJ1-5; 10 bases align to TRBD1. The V and J ends lost 5 bases and 6 bases, in that order; junction bases with no gene match: 4. The CDR3 length is 13 residues. Germline V gene lookup returns CDR1 DFQATT and CDR2 SNEGSKA (reference sequence).

This chain connects TRBV3-1 to TRBJ1-2; D is perhaps TRBD1 (6 bases). V was cut by 1 base and J by 14 bases, with 11 bases left in between. The germline V gene has CDR1 LGHDT and CDR2 YNNKEL (reference sequence). There are 11 residues in the CDR3. The CDR3 region is CASSQVGQRTF. CDR3 coding DNA: TGTGCCAGCAGCCAAGTTGGACAGAGAACCTTC.

In this sample, this clonotype turned up many times. V usage is TRBV10-3 and J usage is TRBJ1-2, with D tentatively TRBD1 (6 bases). V was cut by 7 bases and J by 0 bases, with 12 bases left in between. Germline V gene lookup returns CDR1 ENHRY and CDR2 SYGVKD. The CDR3 has 14 residues. CDR3 loop: CAINRDTSNYGYTF. CDR3 DNA: TGTGCCATCAACCGGGACACTTCTAACTATGGCTACACCTTC.

This chain links TRBV6-1 with TRBJ2-7, with 7 bases matching TRBD1. The CDR3 runs to 13 residues. V lost 8 bases to trimming and J lost 5 bases; unmatched junction nucleotides: 9. Germline values: CDR1 MNHNS, CDR2 SASEGT. CDR3 amino acids: CASREGQKDEQYF. The CDR3 nucleotides read TGTGCCAGCCGCGAGGGACAGAAGGACGAGCAGTACTTC.

This clonotype was detected many times. The chain recombines TRBV6-5 with TRBJ2-5; tentative D call: TRBD2 (5 bases). This CDR3 region has 16 residues. Per the germline V gene, CDR1 is MNHEY and CDR2 is SVGAGI. Trimming removed 5 bases from V and 0 bases from J, with 16 bases in between. The CDR3 loop is CASSHQDSWYQETQYF. The CDR3 bases are TGTGCCAGCAGTCACCAGGACTCCTGGTACCAAGAGACCCAGTACTTC.

This clonotype turned up a few times. One base away lies a much larger clone, so this may be a sequencing read error. For the CDR3, the DNA is TGCTCCAGCAGCTTGGGCCCCCGGGTGGAAGCTTTCTTT. As protein: CSSSLGPRVEAFF. This chain connects TRBV5-1 to TRBJ1-1, with unresolved D. CDR3 length: 13 residues. Looked up from germline, CDR1 is SGHRS and CDR2 is YFSETQ.

This clonotype was seen a few times. CDR3 amino acids: CASSQFPGTQYF. CDR3 bases: TGTGCCAGCAGCCAATTTCCCGGGACCCAGTACTTC. The V gene is TRBV14, the J gene TRBJ2-5; D is undetermined. Germline assignment: CDR1 SGHDN and CDR2 FVKESK. V lost 2 bases to trimming and J lost 7 bases, with 8 bases between them. The CDR3 is made up of 12 amino acids.

This clonotype was found many times. In DNA form, the CDR3 reads TGTGCCAGCAGTTACTCGAATCTTCGGCAGATTTTCTACGAGCAGTACTTC. Residues: CASSYSNLRQIFYEQYF. The J gene is TRBJ2-7, the V gene TRBV6-2 or TRBV6-3, with D unresolved. Trimming removed 0 bases at V and 3 bases at J, with 18 bases between. The CDR3 length is 17 residues. Germline CDR1 and CDR2: MNHEY and SVGEGT.

This clonotype was seen ten or more times. The CDR3: CASSLGRAPDYGYTF. Written as DNA, the CDR3 is TGTGCCAGCAGCTTAGGGAGGGCGCCCGACTATGGCTACACCTTC. The chain joins TRBV11-2 to TRBJ1-2; D unclear. The CDR3 has 15 residues. Germline values: CDR1 SGHAT, CDR2 FQNNGV. V was shortened by 1 base and J by 3 bases, with 12 bases between the two germline ends.

This clonotype was picked up many times. The chain has TRBV6-2 or TRBV6-3 and TRBJ2-7, with 10 bases fitting TRBD2. Germline V gene data show CDR1 as MNHEY and CDR2 as SVGEGT. The CDR3 extends over 15 amino acids. V lost 2 bases to trimming and J lost 7 bases; unmatched junction nucleotides: 8. CDR3 in amino acids: CASSYAWTSGREQYF. In nucleotides, the CDR3 is TGTGCCAGCAGTTACGCCTGGACTAGCGGTAGGGAGCAGTACTTC.

The table lists this clonotype with many counts. The chain joins TRBV27 to TRBJ2-7, with 11 nucleotides matching TRBD2. Germline assignment: CDR1 MNHEY and CDR2 SMNVEV (reference sequence). Losses at the gene ends were 6 bases for V and 0 bases for J; bases not matched to a gene: 7. The CDR3 length is 16 residues. In DNA, the CDR3 is TGTGCCAGCAGGGGCTGGACTAGCGGGCCCTCCTACGAGCAGTACTTC. Residues: CASRGWTSGPSYEQYF.

A few counts support this clonotype. No conserved phenylalanine or tryptophan is present at the end of the CDR3, so a read error is the likely explanation. J is TRBJ2-5 and V is TRBV5-1; 9 bases are a match to TRBD2. The CDR3 consists of 16 residues. The ends lost 0 bases at V and 1 base at J; junction bases unmatched: 4. Germline CDR1 reads SGHRS; CDR2 reads YFSETQ. CDR3 bases: TGCGCCAGCAGCTTGGCCGGGCGGGGGGGCCAAGAGACCCAGTACGTC. Protein sequence: CASSLAGRGGQETQYV.

This clonotype was detected many times. The chain uses TRBV6-1 and TRBJ1-2; the D is unclear. The germline gives CDR1 MNHNS, CDR2 SASEGT. The CDR3 extends over 13 amino acids. The ends were cut back, 6 bases at V and 0 bases at J, with 8 bases in the middle. In DNA form, the CDR3 reads TGTGCCAGCAGCGTCGGGACTAACTATGGCTACACCTTC. It yields the protein CASSVGTNYGYTF.

This rearrangement joins TRBV12-3 or TRBV12-4 to TRBJ2-7; possibly TRBD2 for D (6 bases). Trimming pared 7 bases from V and 3 bases from J, leaving 16 bases between. The CDR3 sequence is 14 residues long. CDR3 coding DNA: TGTGCCAGCACATTTAGTACCGGGAGCTACGAGCAGTACTTC. The encoded protein is CASTFSTGSYEQYF.

This clonotype was seen at least ten times. The chain employs TRBV6-1 and TRBJ1-5, with D hard to call. With 6 bases removed from V and 5 bases from J, the gap between germline ends came to 11 bases. The CDR3 contains 13 residues. Looked up from germline, CDR1 is MNHNS and CDR2 is SASEGT. In DNA, the CDR3 is TGTGCCAGCAGCGAACGTATGGATCAGCCCCAGCATTTT. It is translated as CASSERMDQPQHF.

This clonotype was recorded many times. This chain connects TRBV20-1 to TRBJ2-7; D is undetermined. V shed 3 bases and J shed 2 bases, with 17 bases lying between them. The germline V gene has CDR1 DFQATT and CDR2 SNEGSKA (reference sequence). The CDR3 covers 15 residues. CDR3 sequence: CSARDKWILTYEQYF. In DNA, the CDR3 is TGCAGTGCTAGGGATAAATGGATTCTAACCTACGAGCAGTACTTC.

This clonotype was observed many times. V gene TRBV20-1 combines with J gene TRBJ2-7, with 9 bases that match TRBD1. The CDR3 totals 15 residues. The V segment lost 6 bases and the J segment 3 bases; nucleotides outside the gene matches: 12. Germline lookup yields CDR1 DFQATT and CDR2 SNEGSKA (reference sequence). CDR3 DNA: TGCAGTGCCTATGCCCCAGGACAGGGGTTCTACGAGCAGTACTTC. Amino acid sequence: CSAYAPGQGFYEQYF.

The chain uses TRBV7-8 and TRBJ2-4; 9 nucleotides agree with TRBD1. CDR1 and CDR2 (germline): SGHVS, FQNEAQ. The CDR3 sequence is 14 residues long. With V trimmed by 6 bases and J by 11 bases, 11 bases remained unmatched. The CDR3 DNA reads TGTGCCAGCAGTAGGGGGGGGACAGGGTTGGTTCAGTACTTC. Translated: CASSRGGTGLVQYF.

This clonotype was found many times. V and J are TRBV28 and TRBJ1-2; D remains unclear. Germline CDR1 and CDR2: MDHEN and SYDVKM. V lost 1 base and J 0 bases, leaving 9 bases between the germline ends. The CDR3 is made up of 15 amino acids. As DNA, the CDR3 is TGTGCCAGCAGTTTATTGGGCGGCTCTAACTATGGCTACACCTTC. This translates into CASSLLGGSNYGYTF.